A single sample is the source of the 7 T cell receptor beta chains below, sequenced in a study of metastatic and nonmetastatic thyroid tumors. TCRdb reassembled clones from the PCR reads with MiXCR. The sample contains around 15,000 clones, 20% to 25% of which appear only once. Each patient went into thyroid surgery without having received any treatment. Sequenced input: adjacent normal tissue. The receptors originated from a female donor with papillary thyroid cancer or a benign thyroid nodule (not recorded which). Some clones in this sample may be carry-over from other donors' samples.

The chain employs TRBV11-3 and TRBJ2-1, with 14 bases aligning to TRBD2. CDR3 length: 13 residues. Germline V gives CDR1 SGHNT, CDR2 YENEEA. V trimming: 3 bases; J trimming: 14 bases; junction bases outside the gene matches: 3. The CDR3 sequence is CASSFGTSGSKFF. The DNA for the CDR3 is TGTGCCAGCAGCTTTGGGACTAGCGGGAGTAAGTTCTTC.

In this sample, this clone turned up a few times. The gene calls are TRBV12-5 and TRBJ2-2; the D is unclear. The V gene lost 6 bases and the J gene lost 6 bases, with 8 bases spanning the gap. Germline V CDR1 and CDR2: LGHNT, FRNRAP. This CDR3 has 12 amino acids. The CDR3 is CASGDRAGELFF. The CDR3 bases are TGTGCTAGTGGCGATAGGGCCGGGGAGCTGTTTTTT.

The chain is built from TRBV6-1 and TRBJ2-5; 10 bases are shared with TRBD2. The germline V gene has CDR1 MNHNS and CDR2 SASEGT. J gave up 5 bases and V 6 bases, and 6 bases lay outside the gene matches. The length of the CDR3 is 14 residues. For the CDR3, the DNA is TGTGCCAGCAGCCCTAGCGGGAGACCCGAGACCCAGTACTTC. Protein product: CASSPSGRPETQYF.

Remarks on this clone: The junction shows a germline mismatch at one end, possibly a read error. The chain joins TRBV7-3 to TRBJ2-1; no reliable D call. This CDR3 contains 15 residues. The germline gives CDR1 SGHTA, CDR2 FQGTGA. The CDR3: CASSLVGKNYDEQFF. The CDR3 DNA follows: TGTGCCAGCAGCTTAGTGGGGAAAAACTACGATGAGCAGTTCTTC.

The chain employs TRBV20-1 and TRBJ2-1, with a tentative D call TRBD2 (6 bases). Germline V CDR1 and CDR2: DFQATT, SNEGSKA (reference sequence). V was pared by 6 bases and J by 0 bases, with 12 bases between. The CDR3 covers 14 residues. The CDR3 is CSARDWSSYNEQFF. The CDR3 DNA reads as TGCAGTGCCCGGGACTGGAGCTCCTACAATGAGCAGTTCTTC.

In the case of this clone: One end of the junction varies from germline; a read error may be responsible. The genes are TRBV6-4 and TRBJ2-1, with 14 bases matching TRBD2. Germline lookup yields CDR1 MRHNA and CDR2 SNTAGT. This CDR3 has 16 amino acids. CDR3 coding DNA: TGTGCCAGCAGTGTGACAGGGACTAGCGGGAGCAATGATCAGTTCTTC. It yields the protein CASSVTGTSGSNDQFF.

V gene TRBV6-1 combines with J gene TRBJ2-3, with TRBD2 matching over 7 bases. Germline V lookup: CDR1 MNHNS, CDR2 SASEGT. V gave up 0 bases and J gave up 1 base; unmatched junction bases: 1. There are 15 residues in the CDR3. In DNA, the CDR3 is TGTGCCAGCAGTGAAGCTGCGGGGGGCACAGATACGCAGTATTTT. It yields the protein CASSEAAGGTDTQYF.